This is a list of T cell receptor beta chains from one sample in a study of cytomegalovirus exposure and HLA in healthy donors. The table came from immunoSEQ multiplex PCR; TCRdb's copy has only in-frame clones and leaves some out. Altogether 150,000 to 180,000 clones are present, 65% to 90% being singletons, with the ten largest covering approximately 20%. Sequencing input: PBMCs. These receptor sequences come from a man between 18 and 29 years old in good health and CMV-seropositive. Each CDR3 is given with its conserved first and last residue.

v_gene: TRBV29-1; CDR3aa: CSVEDPTRRGYTF
v_gene: TRBV6-5; CDR3aa: CASSRTGGPYEQYF
v_gene: TRBV12-5; CDR3aa: CASGLADEKLFF
v_gene: TRBV14; CDR3aa: CASSQRGTGELFF
v_gene: TRBV2; CDR3aa: CASSDRHEAFF
v_gene: TRBV6-5; CDR3aa: CASSYSRGNQPQHF
v_gene: TRBV7-8; CDR3aa: CASSLAYGEKAFF
v_gene: TRBV6-5; CDR3aa: CASSLTGGNQPQHF
v_gene: TRBV7-2; CDR3aa: CASSPAGTETYEQYF
v_gene: TRBV21-1; CDR3aa: CATRPISSSGGPYEQYF
v_gene: TRBV9; CDR3aa: CASSPFGNQPQHF
v_gene: TRBV19; CDR3aa: CASSDREFGQPQHF
v_gene: TRBV2; CDR3aa: CASSEEGTANSPLHF
v_gene: TRBV7-6; CDR3aa: CASSSKPTSTGMGSYNEQFF
v_gene: TRBV6-6; CDR3aa: CASRWTDSNQPQHF
v_gene: TRBV19; CDR3aa: CASSIAQGVGYTF
v_gene: TRBV5-1; CDR3aa: CASSFVASSYNEQFF
v_gene: TRBV4-3; CDR3aa: CASSGPLGQGSGYNEQFF
v_gene: TRBV6-5; CDR3aa: CASRTGQGAWYF
v_gene: TRBV9; CDR3aa: CASSVVPGQGNEQFF
v_gene: TRBV6-1; CDR3aa: CASSARPGDNYGYTF
v_gene: TRBV29-1; CDR3aa: CSVDRAGGQYGYTF
v_gene: TRBV19; CDR3aa: CASYPGQGGSTEAFF
v_gene: TRBV9; CDR3aa: CASSVDLSNTGELFF
v_gene: TRBV7-8; CDR3aa: CASRLQGAVNMNTEAFF
v_gene: TRBV13; CDR3aa: CASSLGLAAGELFF
v_gene: TRBV4-2; CDR3aa: CASSQGNSGGLSGANVLTF
v_gene: TRBV11-3; CDR3aa: CASSLGLAGGTEQFF
v_gene: TRBV6-5; CDR3aa: CASSYREAGRYGYTF
v_gene: TRBV30; CDR3aa: CAWGGGRYEQYF
v_gene: TRBV4-3; CDR3aa: CASSQGPAETQYF
v_gene: TRBV18; CDR3aa: CASSPIDPGYEQYF
v_gene: TRBV9; CDR3aa: CASSVRGAAEKLFF
v_gene: TRBV9; CDR3aa: CASSPRGYSNQPQHF
v_gene: TRBV15; CDR3aa: CATSRGQDAPEQYF
v_gene: TRBV4-3; CDR3aa: CASSQERGELFF
v_gene: TRBV5-1; CDR3aa: CASSLEGTGVRLEAFF
v_gene: TRBV4-3; CDR3aa: CASSPSPRGARDNEQFF
v_gene: TRBV18; CDR3aa: CASSPLAENQPQHF
v_gene: TRBV7-8; CDR3aa: CASSPTSGTSSYNEQFF
v_gene: TRBV13; CDR3aa: CASSPGTTYGYTF
v_gene: TRBV7-2; CDR3aa: CASSLYPGVSGNTIYF
v_gene: TRBV5-1; CDR3aa: CASSLGGQGSYGYTF
v_gene: TRBV7-2; CDR3aa: CASSSAGVRGYTF
v_gene: TRBV18; CDR3aa: CASSRGGNEQFF
v_gene: TRBV19; CDR3aa: CASSIGDSKDTQYF
v_gene: TRBV15; CDR3aa: CATSRPGLQETQYF
v_gene: TRBV5-1; CDR3aa: CASDRGSNGETQYF
v_gene: TRBV4-3; CDR3aa: CASSQDKGTEAFF
v_gene: TRBV5-1; CDR3aa: CASSLAYTRQGANEQFF
v_gene: TRBV4-3; CDR3aa: CASSQRLKGHNRSGKSEKLFF
v_gene: TRBV6-5; CDR3aa: CASSSRDRLYEQYF